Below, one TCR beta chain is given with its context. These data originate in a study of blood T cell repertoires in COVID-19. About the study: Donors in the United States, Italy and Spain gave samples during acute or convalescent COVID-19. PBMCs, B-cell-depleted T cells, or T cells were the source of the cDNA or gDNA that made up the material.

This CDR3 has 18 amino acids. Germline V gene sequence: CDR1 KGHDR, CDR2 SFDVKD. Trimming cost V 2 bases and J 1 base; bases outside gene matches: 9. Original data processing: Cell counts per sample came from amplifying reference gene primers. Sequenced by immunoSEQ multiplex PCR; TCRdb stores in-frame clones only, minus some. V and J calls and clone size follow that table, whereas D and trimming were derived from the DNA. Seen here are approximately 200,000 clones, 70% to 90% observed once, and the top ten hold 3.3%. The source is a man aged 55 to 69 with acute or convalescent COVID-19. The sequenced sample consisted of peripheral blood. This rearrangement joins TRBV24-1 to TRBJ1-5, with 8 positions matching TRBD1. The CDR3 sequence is CATSDSGQGVLSNQPQHF. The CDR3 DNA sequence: TGTGCCACCAGTGATTCCGGACAGGGTGTATTAAGCAATCAGCCCCAGCATTTT.